In this sample, the clone carrying this T cell receptor (beta chain) turned up many times. Its antigen remains unknown. This specimen belongs to a study of T-cell reconstitution after alpha-beta-depleted transplantation in children. Germline CDR1 SEHNR, CDR2 FQNEAQ (reference sequence). The CDR3 runs to 16 residues. V gave up 3 bases and J gave up 2 bases; unmatched junction bases: 5. Study-wide results and caveats: Expanded graft clones, several hundred of them, were reportedly the source of alpha-beta T cells about two months after transplant.

Unique molecular identifiers were used in preparing the TCRbeta library. From the PCR reads, TCRdb called clonotypes with MiXCR, one entry per CDR3 protein. The table has roughly 120,000 distinct CDR3 sequences, 10% to 13% seen once. J is TRBJ2-3 and V is TRBV7-9; 10 nucleotides agree with TRBD2. The receptor's source is a boy under 10 years old with acute lymphoblastic leukemia, due to receive a stem cell transplant. The source material was PBMCs, sampled before TCRalphabeta/CD19-depleted stem cell transplant. CDR3 protein: CASSLNLAGATDTQYF. The CDR3 DNA follows: TGTGCCAGCAGCTTGAACCTAGCGGGAGCCACAGATACGCAGTATTTT.